The 12 T cell receptor beta chains below were found in one sample sequenced in a study of blood T cell repertoires in COVID-19. Method: immunoSEQ multiplex PCR; TCRdb's copy keeps in-frame clones and lacks some. The repertoire holds some 33,000 clones, with roughly nine tenths as singletons. The sequencing sample was made of peripheral blood. These receptor sequences come from a human donor in a cohort sampled during active COVID-19.

This chain joins TRBV6-6 and TRBJ1-2; tentative D call: TRBD1 (6 bases). CDR3 length: 15 residues. CDR1 is MNHNY, CDR2 SVGAGI, per germline (reference sequence). V was shortened by 0 bases and J by 5 bases, with 13 bases between the two germline ends. The CDR3 sequence: CASSYSIGGAYGYTF. Here the CDR3 DNA reads TGTGCCAGCAGTTACTCGATAGGGGGGGCGTATGGCTACACCTTC.

A single count supports this clone. This chain connects TRBV7-2 to TRBJ1-2; D is unresolved. CDR1 SGHTA and CDR2 FQGNSA come from the germline V gene. Trimming pared 5 bases from V and 7 bases from J, leaving 14 bases between. The CDR3 runs to 13 residues. The DNA of the CDR3 is TGTGCCAGCAGCAGAGGAGACCCGGGTGGCTACACCTTC. The encoded protein is CASSRGDPGGYTF.

This rearrangement joins TRBV7-8 to TRBJ1-1; 7 nucleotides align to TRBD1. The CDR3 loop spans 16 amino acids. Germline V CDR1 and CDR2: SGHVS, FQNEAQ. V was pared by 3 bases and J by 5 bases, with 12 bases of the junction left unmatched. This CDR3 is CASSFAGAGGKTEAFF. The CDR3 region has the DNA TGTGCCAGCAGCTTCGCTGGGGCAGGGGGAAAAACTGAAGCTTTCTTT. The full variable domain, completed using reference TRBV7-8 and TRBJ1-1, is GAGVSQSPRYKVAKRGQDVALRCDPISGHVSLFWYQQALGQGPEFLTYFQNEAQLDKSGLPSDRFFAERPEGSVSTLKIQRTQQEDSAVYLCASSFAGAGGKTEAFFGQGTRLTVV.

This clone came up a few times. The J gene is TRBJ1-1, the V gene TRBV7-9, with D tentatively TRBD1 (5 bases). Germline lookup yields CDR1 SEHNR and CDR2 FQNEAQ (reference sequence). V was shortened by 2 bases and J by 1 base, with 8 bases between the two germline ends. The CDR3 is 14 amino acids. For the CDR3, the DNA is TGTGCCAGCAGCTTAAGACAGCCGAACACTGAAGCTTTCTTT. This sequence encodes CASSLRQPNTEAFF.

The genes are TRBV5-4 and TRBJ2-7; tentative D call: TRBD2 (6 bases). The CDR3 runs 14 residues. The V gene lost 5 bases and the J gene lost 0 bases, with 12 bases spanning the gap. Germline values: CDR1 SGHNT, CDR2 YYREEE (reference sequence). CDR3 in amino acids: CASSRESSSYEQYV. CDR3 nucleotides: TGTGCCAGCAGTCGGGAGTCGAGCTCCTACGAGCAGTACGTC.

The V call is TRBV6-5, the J call TRBJ2-3, with 7 nucleotides matching TRBD1. Germline V gene data show CDR1 as MNHEY and CDR2 as SVGAGI. Trimming cost V 6 bases and J 1 base; bases outside gene matches: 7. This CDR3 contains 15 residues. The CDR3: CASSPQGYGTDTQYF. The CDR3 DNA reads TGTGCCAGCAGCCCACAGGGGTACGGCACAGATACGCAGTATTTT.

This clone has just one count. The J gene is TRBJ2-1, the V gene TRBV6-5, with D possibly being TRBD2 (6 bases). Trimming left V 5 bases short and J 2 bases short, with 13 bases between. The CDR3 covers 15 residues. Germline V gives CDR1 MNHEY, CDR2 SVGAGI. CDR3 coding DNA: TGTGCCAGCAGTACCGGTGGGGGGACCTACAATGAGCAGTTCTTC. Protein sequence: CASSTGGGTYNEQFF.

V gene TRBV10-3 combines with J gene TRBJ2-1, with D uncertain. The germline V gene has CDR1 ENHRY and CDR2 SYGVKD. V lost 3 bases and J 5 bases, leaving 5 bases between the germline ends. The CDR3 has 12 residues. CDR3 DNA: TGTGCCATCAGTGATGTAGACAATGAGCAGTTCTTC. As protein: CAISDVDNEQFF.

The rearrangement uses TRBV24-1 and TRBJ2-1, with D possibly being TRBD2 (5 bases). The V end lost 9 bases, the J end lost 0 bases, and 8 bases lay between the germline ends. This CDR3 has 13 amino acids. Germline assignment: CDR1 KGHDR and CDR2 SFDVKD. The CDR3 sequence is CATGESSYNEQFF. The DNA for the CDR3 is TGTGCCACCGGGGAGAGCTCCTACAATGAGCAGTTCTTC.

The genes are TRBV25-1 and TRBJ2-1, with TRBD2 matching over 9 bases. V shed 4 bases and J 0 bases; nucleotides not matched to a gene: 4. This CDR3 is built from 16 residues. Germline CDR1 is MGHDK and CDR2 is SYGVNS. The CDR3 coding sequence is TGTGCCAGCAGTGTACTGACTAGCGGCTCCTACAATGAGCAGTTCTTC. As protein: CASSVLTSGSYNEQFF. Full variable domain (remainder filled in from reference TRBV25-1 and TRBJ2-1): EADIYQTPRYLVIGTGKKITLECSQTMGHDKMYWYQQDPGMELHLIHYSYGVNSTEKGDLSSESTVSRIRTEHFPLTLESARPSHTSQYLCASSVLTSGSYNEQFFGPGTRLTVL.

This CDR3 is CASSDPSSHEQFF. In DNA form, the CDR3 reads TGTGCCAGCAGCGATCCTAGCTCCCATGAGCAGTTCTTC. The chain employs TRBV9 and TRBJ2-1; possible D gene TRBD2, 5 bases. Looked up from germline, CDR1 is SGDLS and CDR2 is YYNGEE. The CDR3 is made up of 13 amino acids. V lost 3 bases to trimming and J lost 8 bases, with 12 bases between them.

This clone was found once. V usage is TRBV6-5 and J usage is TRBJ1-1; TRBD1 aligns across 7 bases. The V segment lost 6 bases and the J segment 1 base; nucleotides outside the gene matches: 5. The CDR3 consists of 14 residues. Per the germline V gene, CDR1 is MNHEY and CDR2 is SVGAGI. CDR3 in DNA: TGTGCCAGCAGGGAGGGGGCCGGGAACACTGAAGCTTTCTTT. It is translated as CASREGAGNTEAFF.